This is a list of T cell receptor beta chains from one sample in a study of blood T cell repertoires in COVID-19. Clones were read by immunoSEQ multiplex PCR, and TCRdb kept only the in-frame ones, dropping some. The table lists approximately 470,000 clones, 75% to 90% of them singletons. Source material: PBMCs or T cells enriched from blood (not recorded which). The receptors were sampled from a woman younger than 35 who had recovered from COVID-19. The CDR3 runs from the conserved cysteine through the conserved F or W. The D gene is left open where the match is weak. Where a row states a size, it is once, few, many or the class of an expanded clone; other rows omit it.

v_call	d_call	j_call	clone_size	cdr3_aa	cdr3_nt
TRBV2	TRBD1	TRBJ1-2	once	CASSSGGHGYTF	TGTGCCAGCAGCTCAGGGGGCCATGGCTACACCTTC
TRBV7-8	NA	TRBJ2-7	NA	CASSLRLVEQYF	TGTGCCAGCAGCCTGCGGCTCGTTGAGCAGTACTTC
TRBV7-9	TRBD1	TRBJ2-7	NA	CASSLKVTGTGSDEQYF	TGTGCCAGCAGCTTAAAGGTGACCGGGACAGGGAGTGACGAGCAGTACTTC
TRBV10-3	NA	TRBJ2-3	NA	CATRKGGPTDTQYF	TGTGCCACCCGGAAGGGGGGGCCCACAGATACGCAGTATTTT
TRBV4-2	NA	TRBJ1-4	NA	CASSQDYPGREGTNEKLFF	TGTGCCAGCAGCCAAGATTATCCCGGCAGGGAGGGTACTAATGAAAAACTGTTTTTT
TRBV5-1	TRBD1	TRBJ1-4	once	CASSTGDRATHFGKLFF	TGCGCCAGCAGCACAGGGGACAGGGCCACCCACTTTGGAAAACTGTTTTTT
TRBV19	TRBD1	TRBJ1-1	NA	CASSMGTASTEAFF	TGTGCCAGTAGTATGGGGACAGCGAGCACTGAAGCTTTCTTT
TRBV9	NA	TRBJ2-3	NA	CASSVGGTDGTDTQYF	TGTGCCAGCAGCGTCGGAGGGACAGACGGCACAGATACGCAGTATTTT
TRBV6-6	NA	TRBJ1-4	NA	CASSYRGGMEKLFF	TGTGCCAGCAGTTACAGGGGGGGTATGGAAAAACTGTTTTTT
TRBV27	TRBD1	TRBJ1-1	NA	CACRATGVFTEAFF	TGTGCCTGCAGAGCAACAGGGGTGTTCACTGAAGCTTTCTTT
TRBV6-5	TRBD1	TRBJ1-1	NA	CASSRTGGMNTEAFF	TGTGCCAGCAGTAGGACAGGGGGTATGAACACTGAAGCTTTCTTT
TRBV27	NA	TRBJ2-7	NA	CASSLSYSGRDEQYF	TGTGCCAGCAGTTTATCTTACTCCGGGAGAGACGAGCAGTACTTC
TRBV6-2/TRBV6-3	NA	TRBJ1-5	NA	CASSNRARGDQPQHF	TGTGCCAGCAGTAACAGGGCCCGGGGGGATCAGCCCCAGCATTTT
TRBV5-1	NA	TRBJ2-5	NA	CASSLAGGTLQETQYF	TGCGCCAGCAGCTTGGCCGGCGGGACTTTACAAGAGACCCAGTACTTC
TRBV4-1	NA	TRBJ1-4	NA	CASSQVAGVGEKLFF	TGCGCCAGCAGCCAAGTGGCAGGGGTCGGTGAAAAACTGTTTTTT
TRBV30	NA	TRBJ1-2	once	CAFIQGNGYTF	TGTGCCTTCATACAGGGAAACGGCTACACCTTC
TRBV27	TRBD2	TRBJ2-1	NA	CASNPRSTSALSYNEQFF	TGTGCCAGCAATCCCCGATCGACTAGCGCTTTATCCTACAATGAGCAGTTCTTC
TRBV7-2	TRBD1	TRBJ1-1	NA	CASSQGDTEAFF	TGTGCCAGCAGCCAGGGGGACACTGAAGCTTTCTTT
TRBV3-1/TRBV3-2	TRBD1	TRBJ1-5	NA	CASSHDRGPNQPQHF	TGTGCCAGCAGCCATGACAGGGGACCCAATCAGCCCCAGCATTTT
TRBV28	NA	TRBJ1-1	NA	CASSFERRMGNTEAFF	TGTGCCAGCAGTTTCGAACGGAGGATGGGGAACACTGAAGCTTTCTTT
TRBV15	NA	TRBJ1-1	once	CATSSGTPNTEAFF	TGTGCCACCAGCAGCGGGACACCGAACACTGAAGCTTTCTTT
TRBV5-1	TRBD2	TRBJ2-2	NA	CASSRSGGQNTGELFF	TGCGCCAGCAGCCGTTCGGGGGGTCAGAACACCGGGGAGCTGTTTTTT
TRBV19	TRBD1	TRBJ2-3	NA	CASGWGRQGVGDTQYF	TGTGCCAGTGGATGGGGGAGACAGGGGGTGGGAGATACGCAGTATTTT
TRBV13	NA	TRBJ1-1	NA	CASSSSSGRGEAFF	TGTGCCAGCAGCTCCTCCAGCGGAAGGGGGGAAGCTTTCTTT
TRBV5-1	TRBD1	TRBJ2-7	few	CASKKSGTGGASEAKEQYF	TGCGCCAGCAAGAAATCCGGGACAGGGGGCGCAAGTGAAGCTAAGGAGCAGTACTTC
TRBV2	NA	TRBJ1-2	NA	CASSGGHNYGYTF	TGTGCCAGCAGTGGGGGACACAACTATGGCTACACCTTC
TRBV4-1	NA	TRBJ2-5	NA	CASSQSSVPEETQYF	TGCGCCAGCAGCCAATCTAGCGTACCTGAAGAGACCCAGTACTTC
TRBV5-1	TRBD1	TRBJ1-4	few	CASSPGQVSTNEKLFF	TGCGCCAGCAGCCCGGGACAGGTATCAACTAATGAAAAACTGTTTTTT
TRBV4-1	NA	TRBJ1-2	NA	CASSQGSTERFYTF	TGCGCCAGCAGCCAAGGATCTACAGAACGGTTTTACACCTTC
TRBV7-6	NA	TRBJ1-3	NA	CASSHRTEGNTIYF	TGTGCCAGCAGCCATAGGACTGAAGGAAACACCATATATTTT
TRBV6-5	NA	TRBJ1-2	NA	CASSSRTANYGYTF	TGTGCCAGCAGTTCCCGGACAGCAAACTATGGCTACACCTTC
TRBV28	TRBD1	TRBJ1-6	NA	CASSTGGRPSYNSPLHF	TGTGCCAGCAGTACAGGGGGACGGCCCTCCTATAATTCACCCCTCCACTTT
TRBV19	TRBD2	TRBJ2-1	once	CASSIQTPGTSGGYNEQFF	TGTGCCAGTAGTATCCAAACCCCCGGGACTAGCGGGGGGTACAATGAGCAGTTCTTC
TRBV7-2	TRBD1	TRBJ1-5	NA	CASSSPKDRVINQPQHF	TGTGCCAGCAGCTCCCCCAAAGACAGGGTGATCAATCAGCCCCAGCATTTT
TRBV7-2	TRBD1	TRBJ1-3	NA	CASSLGPQGAGNTIYF	TGTGCCAGCAGCTTAGGTCCACAGGGGGCGGGAAACACCATATATTTT
TRBV19	NA	TRBJ2-5	NA	CASSTSWQETQYF	TGTGCCAGTAGCACTAGCTGGCAAGAGACCCAGTACTTC
TRBV6-5	NA	TRBJ1-1	NA	CASSWVRVVTEAFF	TGTGCCAGCAGTTGGGTCAGGGTGGTGACTGAAGCTTTCTTT
TRBV27	NA	TRBJ2-2	NA	CASRSNMVTGELFF	TGTGCCAGCCGATCAAACATGGTAACCGGGGAGCTGTTTTTT
TRBV18	TRBD2	TRBJ2-5	NA	CASSPSLAGGIQQETQYF	TGTGCCAGCTCACCCAGTCTAGCGGGGGGGATTCAACAAGAGACCCAGTACTTC
TRBV30	TRBD1	TRBJ2-1	NA	CAWTQGTGWDNEQFF	TGTGCCTGGACCCAAGGGACAGGGTGGGACAATGAGCAGTTCTTC
TRBV2	TRBD1	TRBJ2-3	NA	CASSRDRGTDTQYF	TGTGCCAGCAGTAGGGACAGGGGAACAGATACGCAGTATTTT
TRBV2	NA	TRBJ1-1	NA	CATGAGRSEAFF	TGTGCCACCGGGGCTGGGAGGTCTGAAGCTTTCTTT
TRBV4-1	TRBD1	TRBJ1-4	NA	CASSLGQGARKLFF	TGCGCCAGCAGCCTAGGACAGGGGGCGAGGAAACTGTTTTTT
TRBV6-6	TRBD1	TRBJ1-1	NA	CASSNTGQGADTEAFF	TGTGCCAGCAGCAACACAGGACAGGGGGCGGACACTGAAGCTTTCTTT
TRBV15	NA	TRBJ1-5	NA	CATSRPRDQPQHF	TGTGCCACCAGCAGACCCCGCGATCAGCCCCAGCATTTT